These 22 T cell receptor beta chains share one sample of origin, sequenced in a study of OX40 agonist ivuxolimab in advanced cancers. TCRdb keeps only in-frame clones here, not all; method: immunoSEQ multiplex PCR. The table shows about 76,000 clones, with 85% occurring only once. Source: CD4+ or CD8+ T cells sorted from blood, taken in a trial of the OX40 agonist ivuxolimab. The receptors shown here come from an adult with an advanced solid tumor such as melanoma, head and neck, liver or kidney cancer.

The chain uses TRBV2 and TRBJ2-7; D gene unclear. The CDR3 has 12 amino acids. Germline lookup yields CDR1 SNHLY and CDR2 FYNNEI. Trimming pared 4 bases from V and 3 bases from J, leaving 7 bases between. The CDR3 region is CASSVNRYEQYF. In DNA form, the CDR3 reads TGTGCCAGCAGTGTTAACCGCTACGAGCAGTACTTC.

In nucleotides, the CDR3 is TGTGCCAGCAGCCTCTACGTGGACCCGGGTGGCTACACCTTC. It is translated as CASSLYVDPGGYTF. J is TRBJ1-2 and V is TRBV7-9; D ambiguous. The CDR3 extends over 14 amino acids. V gave up 5 bases and J gave up 7 bases, with 17 bases separating them. From germline, CDR1 is SEHNR and CDR2 FQNEAQ (reference sequence).

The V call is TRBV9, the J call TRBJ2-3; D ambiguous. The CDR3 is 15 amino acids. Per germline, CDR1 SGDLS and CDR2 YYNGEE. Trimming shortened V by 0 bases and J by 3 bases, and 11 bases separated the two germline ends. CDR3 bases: TGTGCCAGCAGCGTAGCCCCCGGGCTAACAGATACGCAGTATTTT. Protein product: CASSVAPGLTDTQYF.

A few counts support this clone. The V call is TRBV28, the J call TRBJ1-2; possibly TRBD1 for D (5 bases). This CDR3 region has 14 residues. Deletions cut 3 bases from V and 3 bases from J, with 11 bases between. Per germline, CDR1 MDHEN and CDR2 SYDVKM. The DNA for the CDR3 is TGTGCCAGCAGTTTGTCCAGGGCCTACTATGGCTACACCTTC. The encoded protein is CASSLSRAYYGYTF.

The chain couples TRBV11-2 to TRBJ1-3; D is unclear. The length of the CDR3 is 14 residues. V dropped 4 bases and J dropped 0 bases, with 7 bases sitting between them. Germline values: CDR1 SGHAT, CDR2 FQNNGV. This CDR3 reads CASSSQSSGNTIYF. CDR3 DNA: TGTGCCAGCAGCTCCCAGAGCTCTGGAAACACCATATATTTT.

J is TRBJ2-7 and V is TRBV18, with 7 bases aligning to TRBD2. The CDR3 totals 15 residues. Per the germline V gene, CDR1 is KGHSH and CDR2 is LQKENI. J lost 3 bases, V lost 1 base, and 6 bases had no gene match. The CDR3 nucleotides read TGTGCCAGCTCACCACAGAGCGGGGCTGTCTACGAGCAGTACTTC. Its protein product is CASSPQSGAVYEQYF.

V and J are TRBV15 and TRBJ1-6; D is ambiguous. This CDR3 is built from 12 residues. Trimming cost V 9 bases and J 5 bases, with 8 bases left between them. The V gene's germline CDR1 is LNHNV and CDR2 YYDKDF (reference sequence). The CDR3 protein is CATSRDNSPLHF. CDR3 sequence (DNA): TGTGCCACTTCTCGGGATAATTCACCCCTCCACTTT.

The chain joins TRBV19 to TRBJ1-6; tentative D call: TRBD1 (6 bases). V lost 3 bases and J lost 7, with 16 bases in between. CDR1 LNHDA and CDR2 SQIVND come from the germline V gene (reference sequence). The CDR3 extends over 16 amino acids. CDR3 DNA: TGTGCCAGTAGTATCTCCCAGGGGTTTGGAAATTCACCCCTCCACTTT. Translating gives CASSISQGFGNSPLHF. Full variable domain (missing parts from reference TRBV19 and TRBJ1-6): DGGITQSPKYLFRKEGQNVTLSCEQNLNHDAMYWYRQDPGQGLRLIYYSQIVNDFQKGDIAEGYSVSREKKESFPLTVTSAQKNPTAFYLCASSISQGFGNSPLHFGNGTRLTVT.

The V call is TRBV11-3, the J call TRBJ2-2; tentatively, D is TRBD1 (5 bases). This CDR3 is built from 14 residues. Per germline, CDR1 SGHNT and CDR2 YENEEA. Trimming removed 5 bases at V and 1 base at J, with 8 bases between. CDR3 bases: TGTGCCAGCAGCCTTCAGGGGAACACCGGGGAGCTGTTTTTT. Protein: CASSLQGNTGELFF.

The CDR3 DNA reads as TGTGCCAGCAGCTTGGTTAGAAGCGAGCAGTACTTC. Protein product: CASSLVRSEQYF. This chain uses TRBV5-6 with TRBJ2-7; D is undetermined. Trimming removed 0 bases from V and 6 bases from J, with 7 bases in between. CDR1 and CDR2 (germline): SGHDT, YYEEEE. This CDR3 contains 12 residues.

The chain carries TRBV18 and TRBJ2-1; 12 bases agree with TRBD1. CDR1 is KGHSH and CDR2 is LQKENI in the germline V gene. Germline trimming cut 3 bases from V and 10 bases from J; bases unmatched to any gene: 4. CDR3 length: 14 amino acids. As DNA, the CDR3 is TGTGCCAGCTCACCGGGACAGGGGGCAAGGGAGCAGTTCTTC. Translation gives CASSPGQGAREQFF.

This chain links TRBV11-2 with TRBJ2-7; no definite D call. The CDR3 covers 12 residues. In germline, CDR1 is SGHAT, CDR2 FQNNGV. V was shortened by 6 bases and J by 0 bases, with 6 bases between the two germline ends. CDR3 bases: TGTGCCAGCAGGGATAGCTCCTACGAGCAGTACTTC. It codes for CASRDSSYEQYF.

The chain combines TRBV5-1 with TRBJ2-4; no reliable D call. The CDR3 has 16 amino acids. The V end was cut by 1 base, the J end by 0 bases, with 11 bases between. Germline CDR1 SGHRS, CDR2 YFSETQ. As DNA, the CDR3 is TGCGCCAGCAGCTTGAGGTCAAGGTTAGCCAAAAACATTCAGTACTTC. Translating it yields CASSLRSRLAKNIQYF.

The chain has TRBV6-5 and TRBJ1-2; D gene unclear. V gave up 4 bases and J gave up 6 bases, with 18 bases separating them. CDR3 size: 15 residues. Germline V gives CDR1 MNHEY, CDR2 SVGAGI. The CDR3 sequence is CASSSAGRPRDGYTF. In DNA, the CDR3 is TGTGCCAGCAGTTCCGCCGGACGGCCACGGGATGGCTACACCTTC.

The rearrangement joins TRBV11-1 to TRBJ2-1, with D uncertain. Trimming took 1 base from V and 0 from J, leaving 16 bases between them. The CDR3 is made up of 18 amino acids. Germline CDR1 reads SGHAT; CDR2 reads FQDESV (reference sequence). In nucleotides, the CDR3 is TGTGCCAGCAGCTTAGTCGGGTTGTTGGCCTCCTCCTACAATGAGCAGTTCTTC. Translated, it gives CASSLVGLLASSYNEQFF.

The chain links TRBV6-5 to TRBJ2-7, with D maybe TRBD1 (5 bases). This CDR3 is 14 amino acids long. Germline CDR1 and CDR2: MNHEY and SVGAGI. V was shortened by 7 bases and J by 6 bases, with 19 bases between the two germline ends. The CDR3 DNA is TGTGCCAGCACTAGGGGTGTCAAAGACTCCGAGCAGTACTTC. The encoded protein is CASTRGVKDSEQYF.

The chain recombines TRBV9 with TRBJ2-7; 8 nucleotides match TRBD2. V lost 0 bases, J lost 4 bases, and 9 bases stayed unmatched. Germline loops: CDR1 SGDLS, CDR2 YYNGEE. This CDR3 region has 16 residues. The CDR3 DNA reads TGTGCCAGCAGCGTAGGCCCAGCGGGAGCTACATACGAGCAGTACTTC. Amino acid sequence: CASSVGPAGATYEQYF.

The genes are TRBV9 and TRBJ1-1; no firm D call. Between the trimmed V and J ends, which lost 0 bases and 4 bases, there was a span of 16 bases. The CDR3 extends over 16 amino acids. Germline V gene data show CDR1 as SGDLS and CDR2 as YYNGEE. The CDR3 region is CASSVGNARGSTEAFF. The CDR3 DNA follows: TGTGCCAGCAGCGTAGGTAACGCCCGGGGATCCACTGAAGCTTTCTTT.

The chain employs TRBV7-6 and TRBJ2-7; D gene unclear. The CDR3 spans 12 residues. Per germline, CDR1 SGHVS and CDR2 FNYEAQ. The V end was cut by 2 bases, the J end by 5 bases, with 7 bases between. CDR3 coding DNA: TGTGCCAGCAGCTTATACGGAGACGAGCAGTACTTC. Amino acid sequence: CASSLYGDEQYF.

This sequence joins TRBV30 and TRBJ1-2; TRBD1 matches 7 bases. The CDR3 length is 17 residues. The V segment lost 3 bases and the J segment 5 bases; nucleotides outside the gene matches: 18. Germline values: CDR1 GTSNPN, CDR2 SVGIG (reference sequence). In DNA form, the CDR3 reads TGTGCCTGGAGACCGACCGGGACAGTTGTAGGGGCATATGGCTACACCTTC. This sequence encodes CAWRPTGTVVGAYGYTF.

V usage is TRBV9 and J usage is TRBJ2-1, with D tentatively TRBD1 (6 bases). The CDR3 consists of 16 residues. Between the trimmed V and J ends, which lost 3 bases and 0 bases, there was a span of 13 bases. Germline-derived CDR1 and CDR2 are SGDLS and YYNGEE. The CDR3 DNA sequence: TGTGCCAGCAGCGAGGACAGTTTCTTCTCCTACAATGAGCAGTTCTTC. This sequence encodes CASSEDSFFSYNEQFF.

The CDR3, as DNA: TGCGCCAGCAGCCAAGAGAGCGGGAGGGCCTACTCTAGCACAGATACGCAGTATTTT. Translated, it gives CASSQESGRAYSSTDTQYF. V usage is TRBV4-1 and J usage is TRBJ2-3; 10 bases line up with TRBD2. With V trimmed by 0 bases and J by 0 bases, 9 bases remained unmatched. Per germline, CDR1 MGHRA and CDR2 YSYEKL. The CDR3 loop spans 19 amino acids.